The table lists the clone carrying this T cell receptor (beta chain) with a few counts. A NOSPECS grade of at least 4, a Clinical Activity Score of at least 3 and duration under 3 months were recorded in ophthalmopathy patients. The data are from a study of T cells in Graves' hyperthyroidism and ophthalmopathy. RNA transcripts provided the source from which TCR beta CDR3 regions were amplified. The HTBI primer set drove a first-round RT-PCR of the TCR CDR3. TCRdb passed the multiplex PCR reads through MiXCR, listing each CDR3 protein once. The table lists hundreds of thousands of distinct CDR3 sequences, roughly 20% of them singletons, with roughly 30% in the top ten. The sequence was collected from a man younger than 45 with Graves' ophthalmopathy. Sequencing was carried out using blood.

The CDR3 region is CASYTTRTGELFF. The CDR3 DNA reads TGCGCCAGTTATACAACTCGCACCGGGGAGCTGTTTTTT. This chain connects TRBV5-1 to TRBJ2-2; D not certain. V lost 8 bases and J 4 bases, leaving 12 bases between the germline ends. This CDR3 has 13 residues. The germline V gene has CDR1 SGHRS and CDR2 YFSETQ.